The clone carrying this T cell receptor beta chain was seen a single time. Time point given: pretreatment peripheral blood. This CDR3 has 16 amino acids. Trimming took 0 bases from V and 4 from J; bases not matched to a gene: 8. CDR1 is ENHRY, CDR2 SYGVKD, per germline. Using immunoSEQ multiplex PCR, the repertoire was profiled, and TCRdb retains in-frame clones only, with some absent. This repertoire shows just under 65,000 clones, 81% found once; its top ten account for over 1.5%. This sample stems from a study of PD-L1 blockade in urothelial cancer. Study context: Blood was subjected to analysis at 3 weeks (second dose) and 6 weeks following treatment start. T cells numbered a median of 141,255 in the blood samples.

The starting material was PBMCs, obtained around atezolizumab (anti-PD-L1) treatment. This chain uses TRBV10-3 with TRBJ2-5; 7 bases align to TRBD1. The receptor was isolated from a man between 65 and 85 years old with urothelial cancer. The CDR3 nucleotides are TGTGCCATCAGTGAGTCGCGACGAGGGGGCAGAGAGACCCAGTACTTC. The encoded protein is CAISESRRGGRETQYF.